This passage covers 30 T cell receptor beta chains from one sample sequenced in a study of cytomegalovirus exposure and HLA in healthy donors. The PCR employed 60 Vbeta primers together with 13 Jbeta primers. Profiling relied on immunoSEQ multiplex PCR, and the TCRdb table lists in-frame clones only, not all of them. This table has around 140,000 clones, roughly three quarters appearing once. Specimen: PBMCs. The receptor source for this set is a male donor in good health and CMV-seronegative.

The chain carries TRBV6-1 and TRBJ2-3; perhaps TRBD1 as D (6 bases). Trimming pared 8 bases from V and 1 base from J, leaving 10 bases between. The CDR3 consists of 13 residues. Per germline, CDR1 MNHNS and CDR2 SASEGT. This CDR3 is CASGDMGTDTQYF. The CDR3 DNA follows: TGTGCCAGCGGGGACATGGGCACAGATACGCAGTATTTT.

This chain links TRBV4-2 with TRBJ1-6; possible D gene TRBD1, 6 bases. Trimming pared 3 bases from V and 10 bases from J, leaving 19 bases between. This CDR3 region has 16 residues. Germline loops: CDR1 LGHNA, CDR2 YNFKEQ. The CDR3 here is CASSQPQGGGRSPLHF. The CDR3 nucleotides are TGTGCCAGCAGCCAGCCACAGGGCGGGGGAAGGTCACCCCTCCACTTT.

The chain employs TRBV25-1 and TRBJ2-5, with 7 bases lining up with TRBD2. The J call could be wrong; TRBJ2-7 is a better fit for the DNA end. The CDR3 spans 15 residues. The germline CDR1 and CDR2 sequences are MGHDK and SYGVNS. CDR3 nucleotides: TGTGCCAGCAGTGAATATGGGCGGGGGTCCTACGAGCAGTACTTC. Protein product: CASSEYGRGSYEQYF.

This clone was seen a few times. V is TRBV2 and J is TRBJ1-3, with D possibly TRBD1 on 5 matching bases. Trimming shortened V by 7 bases and J by 3 bases, and 19 bases separated the two germline ends. This CDR3 spans 16 amino acids. Germline-derived CDR1 and CDR2 are SNHLY and FYNNEI. CDR3 amino acids: CASMLPQGSYGNTIYF. The CDR3 nucleotides read TGTGCCAGCATGCTCCCTCAGGGAAGCTATGGAAACACCATATATTTT.

The rearrangement links TRBV4-2 to TRBJ2-3; the match to TRBD2 covers 9 bases. The length of the CDR3 is 15 residues. With V trimmed by 1 base and J by 2 bases, 1 base remained unmatched. Germline values: CDR1 LGHNA, CDR2 YNFKEQ. CDR3 in DNA: TGTGCCAGCAGCCAAGGCGGGGGGGTCACAGATACGCAGTATTTT. Its translation: CASSQGGGVTDTQYF.

This clone was seen just once. The chain employs TRBV5-1 and TRBJ2-5; D is possibly TRBD2 (5 bases). The CDR3 covers 12 residues. The V gene's germline CDR1 is SGHRS and CDR2 YFSETQ. Between the trimmed V and J ends, which lost 7 bases and 7 bases, there was a span of 14 bases. In DNA form, the CDR3 reads TGCGCCAGCCAAAACGAAGGAGGGACCCAGTACTTC. Amino acid sequence: CASQNEGGTQYF.

The chain recombines TRBV18 with TRBJ1-2; TRBD1 aligns across 9 bases. Trimming at V came to 1 base and at J to 4 bases, leaving 4 bases not matched to a gene. This CDR3 has 15 residues. CDR1 KGHSH and CDR2 LQKENI come from the germline V gene. The DNA for the CDR3 is TGTGCCAGCTCACCACAGGGACAGGGCTCCTATGGCTACACCTTC. Translated, it gives CASSPQGQGSYGYTF.

CDR3 loop: CASSSDRGRYYGYTF. The CDR3 DNA reads TGTGCCAGCAGTTCGGACAGGGGGCGATACTATGGCTACACCTTC. The rearrangement joins TRBV27 to TRBJ1-2; 11 positions match TRBD1. In germline, CDR1 is MNHEY, CDR2 SMNVEV (reference sequence). J lost 3 bases, V lost 4 bases, and 4 bases had no gene match. The length of the CDR3 is 15 residues.

The genes are TRBV6-5 and TRBJ1-1; weak D call: TRBD1 (6 bases). The CDR3 totals 16 residues. V dropped 0 bases and J dropped 1 base, with 12 bases sitting between them. The germline V gene has CDR1 MNHEY and CDR2 SVGAGI. The chain's CDR3 is CASSYSAGTRNTEAFF. CDR3 in DNA: TGTGCCAGCAGTTACTCGGCCGGGACAAGGAACACTGAAGCTTTCTTT.

V is TRBV2 and J is TRBJ2-3, with 7 bases matching TRBD2. CDR3 length equals 15 residues. CDR1 and CDR2 (germline): SNHLY, FYNNEI. V lost 6 bases, J lost 0 bases, and 6 bases stayed unmatched. CDR3 sequence (DNA): TGTGCCAGCAGGCCGGGGGGTGCTAGCACAGATACGCAGTATTTT. Translating gives CASRPGGASTDTQYF.

V is TRBV7-9 and J is TRBJ2-7; 7 nucleotides line up with TRBD1. Germline V gene data show CDR1 as SEHNR and CDR2 as FQNEAQ (reference sequence). V lost 1 base to trimming and J lost 2 bases; unmatched junction nucleotides: 5. The CDR3 spans 15 residues. CDR3: CASSLGYRGAYEQYF. The CDR3 nucleotides are TGTGCCAGCAGCTTAGGGTACAGGGGTGCCTACGAGCAGTACTTC.

The rearrangement joins TRBV4-3 to TRBJ2-3, with TRBD1 identical over 9 bases. Germline CDR1 LGHNA, CDR2 YSLEER. The V gene end was trimmed by 1 base and the J gene end by 3 bases; junction bases not matched to a gene: 5. This CDR3 has 16 residues. The CDR3 loop is CASSQGRDRVTDTQYF. In DNA, the CDR3 is TGCGCCAGCAGCCAAGGTCGGGACAGGGTAACAGATACGCAGTATTTT.

This chain joins TRBV10-3 and TRBJ1-2; 12 bases are a match to TRBD1. CDR3 length equals 15 residues. Germline V lookup: CDR1 ENHRY, CDR2 SYGVKD. The V and J ends lost 2 bases and 3 bases, in that order; junction bases with no gene match: 1. CDR3 DNA sequence: TGTGCCATCAGTGAGGGGACAGGGGGCTACTATGGCTACACCTTC. This codes for CAISEGTGGYYGYTF.

The CDR3 loop is CASSLSQGAWTGELFF. The CDR3, as DNA: TGTGCCAGCAGTTTGAGTCAGGGTGCATGGACCGGGGAGCTGTTTTTT. The chain combines TRBV27 with TRBJ2-2; tentatively, D is TRBD1 (5 bases). The germline gives CDR1 MNHEY, CDR2 SMNVEV (reference sequence). CDR3 length: 16 residues. Trimming took 3 bases from V and 5 from J, leaving 16 bases between them.

With respect to this clone: Different DNA sequences within this sample yield the same CDR3. V is TRBV9 and J is TRBJ2-7; 7 bases are shared with TRBD2. The junction had 11 bases not matched to a gene; V was cut back by 0 bases and J by 5 bases. Germline V gives CDR1 SGDLS, CDR2 YYNGEE. The CDR3 length is 16 residues. The CDR3 DNA reads as TGTGCCAGCAGCGTAGGGGTCAGCTTGGGGAGGGACGAGCAGTACTTC. This gives the protein CASSVGVSLGRDEQYF.

The gene calls are TRBV5-4 and TRBJ2-1; 11 bases map to TRBD1. The CDR3 contains 17 residues. V lost 0 bases to trimming and J lost 7 bases; unmatched junction nucleotides: 9. Germline V gives CDR1 SGHNT, CDR2 YYREEE (reference sequence). CDR3 DNA sequence: TGTGCCAGCAGCTTGGGGCGGGACAGGGGGTGGGGAAATGAGCAGTTCTTC. Protein: CASSLGRDRGWGNEQFF.

The V gene is TRBV4-3, the J gene TRBJ2-7; a weak D match, TRBD2 (7 bases). The CDR3 is made up of 15 amino acids. Germline V gene lookup returns CDR1 LGHNA and CDR2 YSLEER. V lost 3 bases and J 5 bases, leaving 17 bases between the germline ends. Written as DNA, the CDR3 is TGCGCCAGCAGCCAGGTACTGGGGGGGGCGAACGAGCAGTACTTC. Protein: CASSQVLGGANEQYF.

V usage is TRBV6-1 and J usage is TRBJ1-5; no definite D call. Germline CDR1 reads MNHNS; CDR2 reads SASEGT. This CDR3 comprises 14 residues. Trimming shortened V by 8 bases and J by 0 bases, and 11 bases separated the two germline ends. The CDR3 DNA is TGTGCCAGCCTACGTCCCTCTAGCAATCAGCCCCAGCATTTT. Its translation is CASLRPSSNQPQHF.

The V gene is TRBV19, the J gene TRBJ2-4, with 11 nucleotides matching TRBD1. The germline V gene has CDR1 LNHDA and CDR2 SQIVND (reference sequence). This CDR3 is 13 amino acids long. J was trimmed by 7 bases and V by 6 bases; bases with no gene match: 2. DNA for the CDR3: TGTGCCAGTAGCGGACAGGGGGCTAACATTCAGTACTTC. Its protein product is CASSGQGANIQYF.

This chain links TRBV2 with TRBJ2-5; TRBD1 aligns across 11 bases. The CDR3 has 14 amino acids. The junction had 5 bases not matched to a gene; V was cut back by 5 bases and J by 6 bases. Germline lookup yields CDR1 SNHLY and CDR2 FYNNEI. The chain's CDR3 is CASSQGQGAQTQYF. CDR3 DNA sequence: TGTGCCAGCAGTCAAGGACAGGGGGCTCAGACCCAGTACTTC.

The chain couples TRBV2 to TRBJ1-4; TRBD1 is a possible D gene (5 bases). This CDR3 spans 14 amino acids. CDR1 and CDR2 from the germline V gene are SNHLY and FYNNEI. Trimming shortened V by 7 bases and J by 8 bases, and 17 bases separated the two germline ends. This CDR3 reads CASKLDSNWEKLFF. In DNA, the CDR3 is TGTGCCAGCAAGCTCGACAGTAATTGGGAAAAACTGTTTTTT.

This CDR3 is CASALGSGRGGHTGELFF. The CDR3 region has the DNA TGTGCCAGCGCCCTCGGGTCCGGGCGGGGGGGCCACACCGGGGAGCTGTTTTTT. The V and J genes are TRBV4-2 and TRBJ2-2; 9 nucleotides align to TRBD2. Germline V gene lookup returns CDR1 LGHNA and CDR2 YNFKEQ. The CDR3 runs to 18 residues. The junction had 16 bases not matched to a gene; V was cut back by 8 bases and J by 3 bases.

In the case of this clone: The germline gene is not matched at one end of the junction; a read error may be the cause. At the DNA level, this CDR3 is encoded by other sequences in the same sample as well. This sequence joins TRBV29-1 and TRBJ2-3, with 14 bases matching TRBD2. This CDR3 is 17 amino acids long. CDR1 and CDR2 from the germline V gene are SQVTM and ANQGSEA. CDR3 coding DNA: TGCAGCGTTGTTCGACTAGCGGGGGGGCCGATCACAGATACCCAGTATTTT. It is translated as CSVVRLAGGPITDTQYF.

V is TRBV30 and J is TRBJ1-5; 7 nucleotides line up with TRBD1. CDR1 is GTSNPN and CDR2 is SVGIG in the germline V gene (reference sequence). This CDR3 spans 14 amino acids. The trim removed 1 base at V and 2 bases at J, leaving 2 bases unmatched. CDR3 protein: CAWSAGQRNQPQHF. The CDR3, as DNA: TGTGCCTGGAGTGCGGGACAGCGCAATCAGCCCCAGCATTTT.

This clone was counted only a few times. The chain joins TRBV5-6 to TRBJ1-2; D ambiguous. Germline V gene sequence: CDR1 SGHDT, CDR2 YYEEEE. This CDR3 has 14 amino acids. Between the trimmed V and J ends, which lost 1 base and 6 bases, there was a span of 13 bases. CDR3 in DNA: TGTGCCAGCAGCTTGTCTTTCGGAGGGAATGGCTACACCTTC. It is translated as CASSLSFGGNGYTF.

This rearrangement joins TRBV2 to TRBJ2-7; no reliable D call. The CDR3 covers 13 residues. The germline V and J ends were trimmed by 2 bases and 7 bases, with 12 bases remaining between them. Germline-derived CDR1 and CDR2 are SNHLY and FYNNEI. The chain's CDR3 is CASSERPLGEQYF. CDR3 DNA sequence: TGTGCCAGCAGTGAACGGCCCCTCGGGGAGCAGTACTTC. Together with reference TRBV2 and TRBJ2-7, the CDR3 gives the full variable domain: EPEVTQTPSHQVTQMGQEVILRCVPISNHLYFYWYRQILGQKVEFLVSFYNNEISEKSEIFDDQFSVERPDGSNFTLKIRSTKLEDSAMYFCASSERPLGEQYFGPGTRLTVT.

The genes are TRBV4-2 and TRBJ2-1; a weak D match, TRBD2 (6 bases). Trimming cost V 0 bases and J 10 bases, with 16 bases left between them. The germline gives CDR1 LGHNA, CDR2 YNFKEQ. The CDR3 is 15 amino acids. CDR3 sequence (DNA): TGTGCCAGCAGCCAAGATGGAGGGACGGCCGTGGAGCAGTTCTTC. It is translated as CASSQDGGTAVEQFF.

This clone was detected once. The V gene is TRBV7-2, the J gene TRBJ2-5; 10 nucleotides agree with TRBD1. The last part of the DNA fits TRBJ2-7 better; the J call may be wrong. This CDR3 has 14 amino acids. Germline V gene lookup returns CDR1 SGHTA and CDR2 FQGNSA. Here the CDR3 DNA reads TGTGCCAGCAGCTCCGGACAGGGGGCCTACGAGCAGTACTTC. This gives the protein CASSSGQGAYEQYF.

The chain uses TRBV5-5 and TRBJ1-5, with TRBD1 matching over 8 bases. The CDR3 length is 14 residues. Germline CDR1 and CDR2: SGHKS and YYEKEE (reference sequence). Trimming took 0 bases from V and 9 from J; bases not matched to a gene: 5. The CDR3 sequence: CASSLDQGASPQHF. In DNA, the CDR3 is TGTGCCAGCAGCTTGGATCAGGGGGCATCGCCCCAGCATTTT.

The chain uses TRBV14 and TRBJ2-7; 7 bases are a match to TRBD1. CDR3 size: 15 residues. Germline values: CDR1 SGHDN, CDR2 FVKESK. The V gene end was trimmed by 4 bases and the J gene end by 3 bases; junction bases not matched to a gene: 9. Here the CDR3 reads CASSPWTGDHYEQYF. CDR3 nucleotides: TGTGCCAGCAGCCCCTGGACAGGTGACCACTACGAGCAGTACTTC.